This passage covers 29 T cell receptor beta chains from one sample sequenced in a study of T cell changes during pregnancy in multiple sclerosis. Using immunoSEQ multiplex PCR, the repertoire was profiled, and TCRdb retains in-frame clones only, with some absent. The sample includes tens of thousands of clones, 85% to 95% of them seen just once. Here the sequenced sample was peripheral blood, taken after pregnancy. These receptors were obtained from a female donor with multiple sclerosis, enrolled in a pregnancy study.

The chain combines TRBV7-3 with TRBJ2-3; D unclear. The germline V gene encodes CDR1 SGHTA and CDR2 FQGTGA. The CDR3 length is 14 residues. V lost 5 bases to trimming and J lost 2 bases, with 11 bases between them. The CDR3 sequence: CASSHGQDTDTQYF. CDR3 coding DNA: TGTGCCAGCAGCCATGGCCAGGACACAGATACGCAGTATTTT.

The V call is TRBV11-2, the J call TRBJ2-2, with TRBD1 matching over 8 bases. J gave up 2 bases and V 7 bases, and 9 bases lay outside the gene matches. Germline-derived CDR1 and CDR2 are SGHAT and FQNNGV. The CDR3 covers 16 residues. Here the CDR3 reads CASTLGQGFNTGELFF. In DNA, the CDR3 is TGTGCCAGCACCCTAGGACAGGGCTTTAACACCGGGGAGCTGTTTTTT. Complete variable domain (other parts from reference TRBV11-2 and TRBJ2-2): EAGVAQSPRYKIIEKRQSVAFWCNPISGHATLYWYQQILGQGPKLLIQFQNNGVVDDSQLPKDRFSAERLKGVDSTLKIQPAKLEDSAVYLCASTLGQGFNTGELFFGEGSRLTVL.

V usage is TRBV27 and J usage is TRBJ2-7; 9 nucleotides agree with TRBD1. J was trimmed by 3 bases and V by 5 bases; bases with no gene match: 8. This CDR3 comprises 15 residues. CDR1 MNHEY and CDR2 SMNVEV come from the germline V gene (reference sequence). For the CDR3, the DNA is TGTGCCAGCAGTATCACCGGGACAGGGAGCTACGAGCAGTACTTC. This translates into CASSITGTGSYEQYF.

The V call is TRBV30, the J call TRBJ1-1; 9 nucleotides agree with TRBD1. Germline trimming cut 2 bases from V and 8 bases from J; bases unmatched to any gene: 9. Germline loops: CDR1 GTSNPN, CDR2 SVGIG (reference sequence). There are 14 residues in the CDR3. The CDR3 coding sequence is TGTGCCTGGAGTCTCGGGACAGGGACACTAGAAGCTTTCTTT. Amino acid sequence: CAWSLGTGTLEAFF.

Here the CDR3 DNA reads TGTGCCAGCAGCTTGGATCTTTCAGGGGGCGGTGGCTACACCTTC. This gives the protein CASSLDLSGGGGYTF. The chain recombines TRBV7-2 with TRBJ1-2; 8 positions agree with TRBD1. CDR3 length: 15 amino acids. Per the germline V gene, CDR1 is SGHTA and CDR2 is FQGNSA. V trimming: 3 bases; J trimming: 7 bases; junction bases outside the gene matches: 10.

CDR3 loop: CASSHKAPGYGYTF. The DNA for the CDR3 is TGTGCCAGCAGCCATAAGGCTCCAGGGTATGGCTACACCTTC. This chain connects TRBV14 to TRBJ1-2, with D maybe TRBD1 (5 bases). The germline V gene has CDR1 SGHDN and CDR2 FVKESK. Trimming took off 3 bases at V and 5 bases at J, with 13 bases between the two ends. This CDR3 comprises 14 residues.

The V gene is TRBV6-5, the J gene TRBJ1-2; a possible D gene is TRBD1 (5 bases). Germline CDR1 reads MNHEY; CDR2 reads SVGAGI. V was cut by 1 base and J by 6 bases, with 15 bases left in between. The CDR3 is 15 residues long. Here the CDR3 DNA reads TGTGCCAGCAGTTACTACACGGGAGCAGGGCATGGCTACACCTTC. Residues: CASSYYTGAGHGYTF.

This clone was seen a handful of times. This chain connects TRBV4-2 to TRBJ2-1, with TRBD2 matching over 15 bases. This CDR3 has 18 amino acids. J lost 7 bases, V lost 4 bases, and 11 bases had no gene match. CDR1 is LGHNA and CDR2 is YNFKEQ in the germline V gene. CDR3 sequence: CASSLMPGLAGGRNEQFF. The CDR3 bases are TGTGCCAGCAGCCTTATGCCCGGACTAGCGGGGGGGCGTAATGAGCAGTTCTTC.

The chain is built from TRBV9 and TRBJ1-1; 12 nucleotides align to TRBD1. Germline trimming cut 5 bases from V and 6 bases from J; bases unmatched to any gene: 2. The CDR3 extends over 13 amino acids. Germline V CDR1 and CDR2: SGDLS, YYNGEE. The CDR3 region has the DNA TGTGCCAGCAGGGGACAGGGGGCGTCTGAAGCTTTCTTT. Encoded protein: CASRGQGASEAFF.

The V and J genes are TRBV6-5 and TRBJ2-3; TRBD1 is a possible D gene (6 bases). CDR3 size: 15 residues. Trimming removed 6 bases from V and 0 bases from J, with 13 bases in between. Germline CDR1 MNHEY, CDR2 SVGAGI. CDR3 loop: CASSQGSLSTDTQYF. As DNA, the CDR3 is TGTGCCAGCAGCCAGGGGAGCCTTAGCACAGATACGCAGTATTTT.

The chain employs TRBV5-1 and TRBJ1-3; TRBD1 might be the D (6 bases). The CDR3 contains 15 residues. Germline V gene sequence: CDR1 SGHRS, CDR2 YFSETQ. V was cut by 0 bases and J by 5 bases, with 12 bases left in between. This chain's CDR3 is CASSLEGESRNTIYF. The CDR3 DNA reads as TGCGCCAGCAGCTTGGAGGGGGAGAGCCGAAACACCATATATTTT.

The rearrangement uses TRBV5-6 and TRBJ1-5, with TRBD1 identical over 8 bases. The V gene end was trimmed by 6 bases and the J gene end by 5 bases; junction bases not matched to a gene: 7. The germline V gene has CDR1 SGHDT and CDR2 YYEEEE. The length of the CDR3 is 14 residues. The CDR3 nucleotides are TGTGCCAGCACCACTACAGGGGGGGATCAGCCCCAGCATTTT. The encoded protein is CASTTTGGDQPQHF.

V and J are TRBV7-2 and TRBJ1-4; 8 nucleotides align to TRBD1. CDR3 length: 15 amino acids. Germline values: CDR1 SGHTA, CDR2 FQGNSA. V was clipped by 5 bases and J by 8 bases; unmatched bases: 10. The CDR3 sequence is CASSQSTGEWEKLFF. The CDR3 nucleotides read TGTGCCAGCAGCCAATCGACAGGGGAATGGGAAAAACTGTTTTTT.

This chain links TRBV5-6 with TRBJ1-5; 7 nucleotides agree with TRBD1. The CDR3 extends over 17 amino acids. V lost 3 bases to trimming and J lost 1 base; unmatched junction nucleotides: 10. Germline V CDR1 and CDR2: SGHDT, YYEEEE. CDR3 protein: CASSSTTGKGSNQPQHF. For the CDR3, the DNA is TGTGCCAGCAGCTCAACGACAGGGAAGGGAAGCAATCAGCCCCAGCATTTT.

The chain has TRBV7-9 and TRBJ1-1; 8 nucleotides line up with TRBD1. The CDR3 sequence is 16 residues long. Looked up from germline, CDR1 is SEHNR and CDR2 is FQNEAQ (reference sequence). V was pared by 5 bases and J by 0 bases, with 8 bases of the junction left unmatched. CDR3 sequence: CASSKDRTGMNTEAFF. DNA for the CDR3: TGTGCCAGCAGCAAGGACCGGACAGGGATGAACACTGAAGCTTTCTTT.

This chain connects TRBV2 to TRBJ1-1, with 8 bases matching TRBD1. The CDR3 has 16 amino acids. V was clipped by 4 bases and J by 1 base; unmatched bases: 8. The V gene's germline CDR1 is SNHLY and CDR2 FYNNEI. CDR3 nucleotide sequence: TGTGCCAGCAGTGGGGACAGGACAAACTCGAACACTGAAGCTTTCTTT. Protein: CASSGDRTNSNTEAFF.

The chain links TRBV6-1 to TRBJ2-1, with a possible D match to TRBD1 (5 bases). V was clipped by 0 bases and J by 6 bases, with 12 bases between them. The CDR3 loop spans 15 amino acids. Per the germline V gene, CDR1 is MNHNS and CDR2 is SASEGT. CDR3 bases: TGTGCCAGCAGTGAAGCCCCCGACAGCCCCAATGAGCAGTTCTTC. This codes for CASSEAPDSPNEQFF.

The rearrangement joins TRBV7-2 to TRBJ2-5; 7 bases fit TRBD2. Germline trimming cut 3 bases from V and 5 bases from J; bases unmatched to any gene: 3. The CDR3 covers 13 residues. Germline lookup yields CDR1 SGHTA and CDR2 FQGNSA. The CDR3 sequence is CASSFGLGETQYF. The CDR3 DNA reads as TGTGCCAGCAGCTTTGGACTAGGGGAGACCCAGTACTTC.

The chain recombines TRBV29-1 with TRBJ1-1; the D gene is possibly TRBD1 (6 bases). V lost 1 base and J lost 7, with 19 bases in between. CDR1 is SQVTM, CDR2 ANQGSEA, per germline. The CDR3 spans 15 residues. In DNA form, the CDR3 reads TGCAGCGTTGAAGGGCGGATGGGGGGGCAGGGTGAAGCTTTCTTT. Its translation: CSVEGRMGGQGEAFF.

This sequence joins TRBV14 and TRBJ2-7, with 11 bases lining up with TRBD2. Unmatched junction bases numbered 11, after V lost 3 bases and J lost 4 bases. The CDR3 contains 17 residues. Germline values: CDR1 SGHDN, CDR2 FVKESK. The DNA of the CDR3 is TGTGCCAGCAGCCACCTTCGCGGGGCTAGCGGGAGGTACGAGCAGTACTTC. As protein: CASSHLRGASGRYEQYF.

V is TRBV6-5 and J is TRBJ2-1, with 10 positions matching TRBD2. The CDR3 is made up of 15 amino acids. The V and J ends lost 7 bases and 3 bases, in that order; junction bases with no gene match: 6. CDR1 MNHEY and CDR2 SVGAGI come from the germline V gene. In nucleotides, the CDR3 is TGTGCCAGCACCCCTCGACTAGCGGGCTACAATGAGCAGTTCTTC. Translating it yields CASTPRLAGYNEQFF.

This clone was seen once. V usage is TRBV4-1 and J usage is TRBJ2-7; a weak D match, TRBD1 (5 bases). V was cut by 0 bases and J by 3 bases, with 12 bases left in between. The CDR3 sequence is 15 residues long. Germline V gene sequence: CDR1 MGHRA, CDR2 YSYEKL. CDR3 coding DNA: TGCGCCAGCAGCCAAGATGGCAGGGCCGGCTACGAGCAGTACTTC. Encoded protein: CASSQDGRAGYEQYF.

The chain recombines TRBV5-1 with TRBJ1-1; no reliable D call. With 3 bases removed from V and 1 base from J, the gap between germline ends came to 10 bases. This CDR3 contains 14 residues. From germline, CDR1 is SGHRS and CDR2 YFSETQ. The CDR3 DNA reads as TGCGCCAGCAGCTCCCTATACCCGAACACTGAAGCTTTCTTT. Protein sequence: CASSSLYPNTEAFF.

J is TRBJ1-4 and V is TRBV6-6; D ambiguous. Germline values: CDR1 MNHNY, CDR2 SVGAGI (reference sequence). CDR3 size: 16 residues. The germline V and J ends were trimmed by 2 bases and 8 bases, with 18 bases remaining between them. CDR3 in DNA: TGTGCCAGCAGTTACGGTGCCGGGAGGCTTTGGGAAAAACTGTTTTTT. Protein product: CASSYGAGRLWEKLFF.

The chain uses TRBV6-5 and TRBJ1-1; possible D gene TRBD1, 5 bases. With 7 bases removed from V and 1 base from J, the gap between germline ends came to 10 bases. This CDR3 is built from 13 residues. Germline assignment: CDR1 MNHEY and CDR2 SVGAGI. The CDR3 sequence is CASTRQQNTEAFF. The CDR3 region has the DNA TGTGCCAGCACCCGACAGCAGAACACTGAAGCTTTCTTT.

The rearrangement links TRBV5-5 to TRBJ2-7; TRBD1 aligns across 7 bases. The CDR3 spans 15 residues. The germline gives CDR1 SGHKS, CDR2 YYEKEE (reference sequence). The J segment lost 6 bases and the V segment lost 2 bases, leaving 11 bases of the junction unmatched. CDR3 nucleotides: TGTGCCAGCAGCTTCTCACCCCTCCGACAGGGCGAGCAGTACTTC. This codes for CASSFSPLRQGEQYF.

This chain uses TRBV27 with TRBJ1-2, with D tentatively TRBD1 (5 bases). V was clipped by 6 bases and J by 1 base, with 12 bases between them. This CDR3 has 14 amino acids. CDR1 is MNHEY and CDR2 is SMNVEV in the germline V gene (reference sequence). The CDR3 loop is CASSPGGYNYGYTF. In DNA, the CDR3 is TGTGCCAGCAGCCCCGGGGGGTATAACTATGGCTACACCTTC.

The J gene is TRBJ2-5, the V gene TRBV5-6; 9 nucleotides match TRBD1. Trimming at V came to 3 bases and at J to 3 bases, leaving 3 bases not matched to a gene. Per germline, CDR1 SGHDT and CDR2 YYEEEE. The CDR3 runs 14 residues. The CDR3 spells CASSSRDREETQYF. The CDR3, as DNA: TGTGCCAGCAGCTCACGGGACAGGGAAGAGACCCAGTACTTC.

In DNA, the CDR3 is TGTGCCAGCAGCCCCGGACTAGCGGTAACAGGCGAGCAGTACTTC. This sequence encodes CASSPGLAVTGEQYF. The chain has TRBV11-2 and TRBJ2-7; 10 nucleotides agree with TRBD2. The CDR3 totals 15 residues. Trimming at V came to 5 bases and at J to 6 bases, leaving 10 bases not matched to a gene. The germline gives CDR1 SGHAT, CDR2 FQNNGV.